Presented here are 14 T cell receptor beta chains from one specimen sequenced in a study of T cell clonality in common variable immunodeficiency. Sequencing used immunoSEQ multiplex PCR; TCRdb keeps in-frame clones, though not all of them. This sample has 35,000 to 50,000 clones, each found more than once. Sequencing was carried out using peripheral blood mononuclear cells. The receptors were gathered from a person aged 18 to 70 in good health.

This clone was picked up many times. CDR3 DNA, as far as it was read: TGTGCCAGCAGCTGGGGCGGGGGAAACAATGAG. This gives the protein CASSWGGGNNE. The full CDR3 sequence reads CASSWGGGNNEQFF. The chain recombines TRBV7-3 with TRBJ2-1; 7 nucleotides line up with TRBD2. Read data end 3 residues before the CDR3 end; the end is taken from the germline J gene. Germline V CDR1 and CDR2: SGHTA, FQGTGA. This CDR3 region has 14 residues. J was trimmed by 5 bases and V by 4 bases; bases with no gene match: 5.

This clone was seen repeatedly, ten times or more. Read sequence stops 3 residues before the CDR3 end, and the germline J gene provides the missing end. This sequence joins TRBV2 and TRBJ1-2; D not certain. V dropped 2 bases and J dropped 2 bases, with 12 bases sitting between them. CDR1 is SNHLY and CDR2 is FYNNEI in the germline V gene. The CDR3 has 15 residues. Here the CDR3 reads CASSERPLPNYGYTF. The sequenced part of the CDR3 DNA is TGTGCCAGCAGTGAAAGGCCATTGCCGAACTATGGC.

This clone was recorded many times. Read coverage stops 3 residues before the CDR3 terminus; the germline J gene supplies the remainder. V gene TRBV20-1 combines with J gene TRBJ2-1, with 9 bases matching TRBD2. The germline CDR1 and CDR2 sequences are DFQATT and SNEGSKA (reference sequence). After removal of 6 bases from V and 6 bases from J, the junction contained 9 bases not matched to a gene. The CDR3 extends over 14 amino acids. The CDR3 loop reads CSAKTSGPTNEQFF. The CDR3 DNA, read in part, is TGCAGTGCAAAGACTAGCGGACCAACCAATGAG.

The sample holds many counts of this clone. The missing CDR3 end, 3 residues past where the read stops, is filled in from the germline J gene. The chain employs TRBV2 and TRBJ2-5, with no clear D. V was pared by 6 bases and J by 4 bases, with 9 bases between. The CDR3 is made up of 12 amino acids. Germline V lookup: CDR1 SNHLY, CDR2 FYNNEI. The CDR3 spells CASSTYVETQYF. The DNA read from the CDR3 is TGTGCCAGCAGCACCTATGTAGAGACC.

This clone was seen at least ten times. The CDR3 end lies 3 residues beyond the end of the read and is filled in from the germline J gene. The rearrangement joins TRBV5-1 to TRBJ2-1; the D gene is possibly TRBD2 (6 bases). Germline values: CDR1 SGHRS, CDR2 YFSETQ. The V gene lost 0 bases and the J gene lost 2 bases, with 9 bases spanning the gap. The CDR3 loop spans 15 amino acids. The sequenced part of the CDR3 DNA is TGCGCCAGCAGCTTGGATCTAGCGACCTACAATGAG. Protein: CASSLDLATYNE. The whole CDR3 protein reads CASSLDLATYNEQFF.

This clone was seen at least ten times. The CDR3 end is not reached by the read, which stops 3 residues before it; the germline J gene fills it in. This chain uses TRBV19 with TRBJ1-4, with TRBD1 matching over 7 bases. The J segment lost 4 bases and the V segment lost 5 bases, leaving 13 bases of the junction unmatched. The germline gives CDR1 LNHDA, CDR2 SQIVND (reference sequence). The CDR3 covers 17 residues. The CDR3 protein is CASSPPPGTEHNEKLFF. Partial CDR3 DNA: TGTGCCAGTAGTCCGCCTCCCGGGACAGAGCATAATGAAAAA.

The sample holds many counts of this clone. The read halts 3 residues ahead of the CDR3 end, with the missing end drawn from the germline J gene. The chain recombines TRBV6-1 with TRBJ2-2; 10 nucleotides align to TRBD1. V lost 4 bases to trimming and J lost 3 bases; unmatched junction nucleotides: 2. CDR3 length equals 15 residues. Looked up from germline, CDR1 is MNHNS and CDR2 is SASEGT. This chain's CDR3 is CASSAGTGDTGELFF. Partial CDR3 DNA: TGTGCCAGCAGTGCCGGGACAGGGGACACCGGGGAG.

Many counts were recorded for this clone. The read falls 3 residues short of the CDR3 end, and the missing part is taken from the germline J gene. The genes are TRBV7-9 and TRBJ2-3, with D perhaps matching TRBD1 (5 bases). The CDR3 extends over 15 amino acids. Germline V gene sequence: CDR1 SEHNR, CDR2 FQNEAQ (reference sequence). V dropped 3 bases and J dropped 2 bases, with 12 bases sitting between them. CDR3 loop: CASSLDGAFTDTQYF. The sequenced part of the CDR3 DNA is TGTGCCAGCAGCTTGGATGGGGCTTTCACAGATACG. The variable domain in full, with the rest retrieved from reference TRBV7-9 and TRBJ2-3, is DTGVSQNPRHKITKRGQNVTFRCDPISEHNRLYWYRQTLGQGPEFLTYFQNEAQLEKSRLLSDRFSAERPKGSFSTLEIQRTEQGDSAMYLCASSLDGAFTDTQYFGPGTRLTVL.

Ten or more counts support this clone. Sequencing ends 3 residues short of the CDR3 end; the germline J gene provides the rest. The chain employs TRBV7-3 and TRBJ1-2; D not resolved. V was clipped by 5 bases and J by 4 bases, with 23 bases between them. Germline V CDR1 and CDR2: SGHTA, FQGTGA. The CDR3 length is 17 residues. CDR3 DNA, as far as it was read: TGTGCCAGCAGCCCCTATCACCCCCCACAGCCAATCTATGGC. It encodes CASSPYHPPQPIYG. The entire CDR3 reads CASSPYHPPQPIYGYTF.

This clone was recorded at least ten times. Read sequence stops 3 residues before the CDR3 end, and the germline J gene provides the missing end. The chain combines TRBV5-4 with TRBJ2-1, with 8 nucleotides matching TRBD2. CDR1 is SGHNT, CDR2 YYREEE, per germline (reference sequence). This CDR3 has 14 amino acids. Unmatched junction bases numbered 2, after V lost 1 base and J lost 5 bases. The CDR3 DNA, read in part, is TGTGCCAGCAGCTTGACTAGCGGAAACAATGAG. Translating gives CASSLTSGNNE. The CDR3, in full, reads CASSLTSGNNEQFF.

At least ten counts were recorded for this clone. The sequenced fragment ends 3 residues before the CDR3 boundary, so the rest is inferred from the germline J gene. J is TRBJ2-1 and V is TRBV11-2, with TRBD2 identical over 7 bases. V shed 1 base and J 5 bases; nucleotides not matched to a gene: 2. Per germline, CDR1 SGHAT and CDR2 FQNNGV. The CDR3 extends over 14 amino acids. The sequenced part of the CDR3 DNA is TGTGCCAGCAGCTTAGGCGGGGGTAACAATGAG. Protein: CASSLGGGNNE. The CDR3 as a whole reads CASSLGGGNNEQFF.

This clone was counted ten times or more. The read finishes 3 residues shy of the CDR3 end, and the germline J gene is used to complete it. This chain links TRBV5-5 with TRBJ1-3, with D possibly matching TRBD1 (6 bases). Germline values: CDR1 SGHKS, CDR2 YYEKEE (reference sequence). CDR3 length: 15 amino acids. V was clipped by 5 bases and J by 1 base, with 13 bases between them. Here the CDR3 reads CASRIQGSSGNTIYF. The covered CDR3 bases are TGTGCCAGCAGGATTCAGGGGTCGTCTGGAAACACC. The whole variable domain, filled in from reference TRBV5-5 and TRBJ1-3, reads DAGVTQSPTHLIKTRGQQVTLRCSPISGHKSVSWYQQVLGQGPQFIFQYYEKEERGRGNFPDRFSARQFPNYSSELNVNALLLGDSALYLCASRIQGSSGNTIYFGEGSWLTVV.

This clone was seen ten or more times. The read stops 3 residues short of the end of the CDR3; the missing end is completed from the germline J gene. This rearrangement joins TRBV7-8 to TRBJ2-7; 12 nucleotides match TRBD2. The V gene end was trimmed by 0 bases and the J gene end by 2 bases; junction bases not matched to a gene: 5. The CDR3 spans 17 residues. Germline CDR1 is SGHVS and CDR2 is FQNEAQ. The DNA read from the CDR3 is TGTGCCAGCAGCTTAGCCACTAGCGGGGGGCCCACCTACGAG. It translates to CASSLATSGGPTYE. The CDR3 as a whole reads CASSLATSGGPTYEQYF. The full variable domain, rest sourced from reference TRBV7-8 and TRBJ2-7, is GAGVSQSPRYKVAKRGQDVALRCDPISGHVSLFWYQQALGQGPEFLTYFQNEAQLDKSGLPSDRFFAERPEGSVSTLKIQRTQQEDSAVYLCASSLATSGGPTYEQYFGPGTRLTVT.

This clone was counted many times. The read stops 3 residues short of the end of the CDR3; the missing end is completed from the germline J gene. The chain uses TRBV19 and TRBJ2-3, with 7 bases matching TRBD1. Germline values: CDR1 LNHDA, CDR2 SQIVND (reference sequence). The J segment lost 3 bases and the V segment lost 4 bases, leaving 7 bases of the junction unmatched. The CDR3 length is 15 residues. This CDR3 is CASSNRGRGTDTQYF. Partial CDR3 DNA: TGTGCCAGTAGTAACAGGGGCAGGGGAACAGATACG.